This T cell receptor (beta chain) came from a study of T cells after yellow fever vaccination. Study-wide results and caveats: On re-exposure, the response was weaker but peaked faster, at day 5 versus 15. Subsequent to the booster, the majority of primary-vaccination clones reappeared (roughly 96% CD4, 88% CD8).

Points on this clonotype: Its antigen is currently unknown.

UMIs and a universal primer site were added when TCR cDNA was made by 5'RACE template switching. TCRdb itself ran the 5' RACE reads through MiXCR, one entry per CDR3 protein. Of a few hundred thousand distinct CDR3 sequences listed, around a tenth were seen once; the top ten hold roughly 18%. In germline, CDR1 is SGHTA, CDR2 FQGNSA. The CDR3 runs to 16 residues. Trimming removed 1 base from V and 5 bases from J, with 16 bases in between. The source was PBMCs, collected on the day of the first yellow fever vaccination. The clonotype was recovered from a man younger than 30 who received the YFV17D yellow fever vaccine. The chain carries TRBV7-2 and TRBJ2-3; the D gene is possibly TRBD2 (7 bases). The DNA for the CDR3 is TGTGCCAGCAGCTTAGGAATCGGGGGGCAAATAGATACGCAGTATTTT. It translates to CASSLGIGGQIDTQYF.